Shown below are 21 T cell receptor beta chains from a single sample sequenced in a study of shared T cell receptors in the human thymus. Profiling relied on immunoSEQ multiplex PCR, and the TCRdb table lists in-frame clones only, not all of them. Found here are 600,000 to 900,000 clones, 70% to 90% of them singletons; the top ten hold 0.008% to 0.011%. A further study also used this sample, focusing on human thymus T cells.

Sequencing was performed on thymocytes. Receptors originate from a girl in the first two years of life with a congenital heart defect.

V usage is TRBV30 and J usage is TRBJ1-1, with D possibly being TRBD1 (6 bases). V dropped 2 bases and J dropped 1 base, with 17 bases sitting between them. Germline CDR1 is GTSNPN and CDR2 is SVGIG (reference sequence). The CDR3 is made up of 16 amino acids. CDR3 in DNA: TGTGCCTGGAGTCGCCCGACAGGCCCCAAGAACACTGAAGCTTTCTTT. Translation: CAWSRPTGPKNTEAFF.

In this sample, this clone turned up once. The chain joins TRBV14 to TRBJ1-1; no firm D call. CDR1 and CDR2 (germline): SGHDN, FVKESK. This CDR3 has 16 amino acids. V was shortened by 1 base and J by 5 bases, with 17 bases between the two germline ends. The CDR3 spells CASSQVGVGLRTEAFF. The CDR3 nucleotides read TGTGCCAGCAGCCAAGTTGGAGTTGGATTAAGGACTGAAGCTTTCTTT.

This chain links TRBV15 with TRBJ2-2; D remains ambiguous. The CDR3 spans 18 residues. CDR1 and CDR2 from the germline V gene are LNHNV and YYDKDF (reference sequence). Trimming left V 0 bases short and J 0 bases short, with 14 bases between. The CDR3 bases are TGTGCCACCAGCAGAGAACTTTTCCAGGCTGCGAACACCGGGGAGCTGTTTTTT. Amino acid sequence: CATSRELFQAANTGELFF. The full variable domain, in which reference TRBV15 and TRBJ2-2 provide the parts outside the CDR3, is DAMVIQNPRYQVTQFGKPVTLSCSQTLNHNVMYWYQQKSSQAPKLLFHYYDKDFNNEADTPDNFQSRRPNTSFCFLDIRSPGLGDTAMYLCATSRELFQAANTGELFFGEGSRLTVL.

The chain carries TRBV6-1 and TRBJ2-7; tentatively, D is TRBD2 (5 bases). The CDR3 is made up of 11 amino acids. V shed 10 bases and J shed 7 bases, with 14 bases lying between them. In germline, CDR1 is MNHNS, CDR2 SASEGT. The CDR3 DNA follows: TGTGCCACCTCTACGGAGGCGGAGCAGTACTTC. Protein: CATSTEAEQYF.

V gene TRBV27 combines with J gene TRBJ2-1, with D perhaps TRBD1 (6 bases). Between the trimmed V and J ends, which lost 8 bases and 8 bases, there was a span of 10 bases. The CDR3 consists of 11 residues. Germline-derived CDR1 and CDR2 are MNHEY and SMNVEV (reference sequence). The CDR3 sequence: CASEGVDEQFF. CDR3 DNA: TGTGCCAGCGAGGGGGTCGATGAGCAGTTCTTC.

The J gene is TRBJ2-1, the V gene TRBV29-1; TRBD2 is a possible D gene (5 bases). Germline assignment: CDR1 SQVTM and CDR2 ANQGSEA. The CDR3 covers 15 residues. Trimming shortened V by 4 bases and J by 0 bases, and 13 bases separated the two germline ends. CDR3 protein: CSVVVREPSYNEQFF. The CDR3 DNA reads TGCAGCGTTGTAGTGAGGGAGCCCTCCTACAATGAGCAGTTCTTC.

J is TRBJ1-5 and V is TRBV7-9, with D tentatively TRBD1 (5 bases). The CDR3 spans 15 residues. V lost 1 base and J 3 bases, leaving 10 bases between the germline ends. The V gene's germline CDR1 is SEHNR and CDR2 FQNEAQ (reference sequence). In DNA form, the CDR3 reads TGTGCCAGCAGCTTAGGGGGCAGCTACAATCAGCCCCAGCATTTT. Translated, it gives CASSLGGSYNQPQHF.

This clone was detected a few times. The J gene is TRBJ1-1, the V gene TRBV7-2; no firm D call. The V end was cut by 3 bases, the J end by 4 bases, with 6 bases between. Germline V gives CDR1 SGHTA, CDR2 FQGNSA. The CDR3 runs 12 residues. The DNA of the CDR3 is TGTGCCAGCAGCTTGTACGGCACTGAAGCTTTCTTT. Protein sequence: CASSLYGTEAFF. Filled out from reference TRBV7-2 and TRBJ1-1, the complete variable domain reads GAGVSQSPSNKVTEKGKDVELRCDPISGHTALYWYRQSLGQGLEFLIYFQGNSAPDKSGLPSDRFSAERTGGSVSTLTIQRTQQEDSAVYLCASSLYGTEAFFGQGTRLTVV.

This sequence joins TRBV5-1 and TRBJ1-1; TRBD1 is a possible D gene (5 bases). CDR3 length: 15 amino acids. The germline V gene encodes CDR1 SGHRS and CDR2 YFSETQ. Trimming pared 5 bases from V and 0 bases from J, leaving 14 bases between. CDR3 sequence reads: CASSPDSLMNTEAFF. In DNA form, the CDR3 reads TGCGCCAGCAGTCCCGACAGCCTCATGAACACTGAAGCTTTCTTT.

Only one count was recorded for this clone. V and J are TRBV9 and TRBJ1-1; the match to TRBD1 covers 8 bases. With 3 bases clipped from V and 2 bases from J, the junction kept 6 bases outside the gene matches. The V gene's germline CDR1 is SGDLS and CDR2 YYNGEE. The CDR3 runs 15 residues. DNA of the CDR3: TGTGCCAGCAGCGCTAACAGGGGGGCTAACACTGAAGCTTTCTTT. Translated, it gives CASSANRGANTEAFF. Filled out from reference TRBV9 and TRBJ1-1, the complete variable domain reads DSGVTQTPKHLITATGQRVTLRCSPRSGDLSVYWYQQSLDQGLQFLIQYYNGEERAKGNILERFSAQQFPDLHSELNLSSLELGDSALYFCASSANRGANTEAFFGQGTRLTVV.

This rearrangement joins TRBV10-3 to TRBJ1-1, with D maybe TRBD1 (6 bases). The germline gives CDR1 ENHRY, CDR2 SYGVKD. Trimming cost V 2 bases and J 8 bases, with 15 bases left between them. This CDR3 is 14 amino acids long. The CDR3 bases are TGTGCCATCAGTGAGCCGAAACAGGGTCGCGAAGCTTTCTTT. It encodes CAISEPKQGREAFF.

The chain recombines TRBV5-1 with TRBJ1-2, with TRBD1 identical over 9 bases. The CDR3 runs to 11 residues. Germline CDR1 and CDR2: SGHRS and YFSETQ. V shed 5 bases, J shed 8 bases, and the junction held 1 base outside the gene matches. The chain's CDR3 is CASRQGAGYTF. CDR3 sequence (DNA): TGCGCCAGCAGACAGGGGGCCGGCTACACCTTC. Variable domain in full (rest from reference TRBV5-1 and TRBJ1-2): KAGVTQTPRYLIKTRGQQVTLSCSPISGHRSVSWYQQTPGQGLQFLFEYFSETQRNKGNFPGRFSGRQFSNSRSEMNVSTLELGDSALYLCASRQGAGYTFGSGTRLTVV.

Only a few counts were recorded for this clone. The chain is built from TRBV7-9 and TRBJ2-7, with TRBD2 matching 8 bases. The germline gives CDR1 SEHNR, CDR2 FQNEAQ (reference sequence). The CDR3 length is 18 residues. Trimming took 1 base from V and 5 from J; bases not matched to a gene: 16. Here the CDR3 reads CASSLVRGGLDPTDEQYF. The DNA of the CDR3 is TGTGCCAGCAGCTTAGTCCGGGGGGGGCTAGACCCCACGGACGAGCAGTACTTC.

The rearrangement uses TRBV6-1 and TRBJ1-2; 9 positions agree with TRBD1. The CDR3 consists of 14 residues. The trim removed 3 bases at V and 2 bases at J, leaving 1 base unmatched. Germline V gives CDR1 MNHNS, CDR2 SASEGT. The CDR3 DNA follows: TGTGCCAGCAGTGATGGACAGGGGAACTATGGCTACACCTTC. Amino acids: CASSDGQGNYGYTF.

V gene TRBV5-5 combines with J gene TRBJ1-4, with a tentative D call TRBD1 (5 bases). Germline CDR1 SGHKS, CDR2 YYEKEE (reference sequence). The CDR3 totals 15 residues. V was cut by 1 base and J by 3 bases, with 10 bases left in between. CDR3 sequence reads: CASSLSRGSNEKLFF. The CDR3 coding sequence is TGTGCCAGCAGCTTGAGTAGGGGTTCTAATGAAAAACTGTTTTTT.

This chain links TRBV27 with TRBJ2-2; 9 bases align to TRBD1. Germline lookup yields CDR1 MNHEY and CDR2 SMNVEV (reference sequence). With V trimmed by 4 bases and J by 4 bases, 10 bases remained unmatched. The length of the CDR3 is 17 residues. The CDR3, as DNA: TGTGCCAGCAGTTCCCCGAAGGACAGGGGTTCCACCGGGGAGCTGTTTTTT. Its translation: CASSSPKDRGSTGELFF.

The genes are TRBV7-6 and TRBJ1-1; D not resolved. Germline loops: CDR1 SGHVS, CDR2 FNYEAQ. The CDR3 is 19 amino acids. V was cut by 5 bases and J by 2 bases, with 27 bases left in between. This CDR3 is CASSMTESRGSSANTEAFF. The DNA of the CDR3 is TGTGCCAGCAGCATGACTGAAAGCCGTGGTAGTTCTGCTAACACTGAAGCTTTCTTT.

The chain couples TRBV5-6 to TRBJ1-4; 9 bases map to TRBD1. Trimming removed 3 bases from V and 6 bases from J; junction bases left unmatched: 6. The CDR3 extends over 15 amino acids. Per the germline V gene, CDR1 is SGHDT and CDR2 is YYEEEE. The CDR3 here is CASSSMGQGHEKLFF. DNA of the CDR3: TGTGCCAGCAGCTCAATGGGACAGGGTCATGAAAAACTGTTTTTT.

The chain combines TRBV15 with TRBJ1-5, with D maybe TRBD1 (5 bases). Germline V gene data show CDR1 as LNHNV and CDR2 as YYDKDF (reference sequence). V lost 6 bases to trimming and J lost 6 bases, with 18 bases between them. The CDR3 extends over 15 amino acids. The CDR3 sequence is CATRQEGGGTQPQHF. CDR3 DNA: TGTGCCACCAGACAAGAAGGTGGGGGGACTCAGCCCCAGCATTTT.

The V call is TRBV7-2, the J call TRBJ1-1, with 10 bases identical to TRBD1. J was trimmed by 7 bases and V by 5 bases; bases with no gene match: 10. This CDR3 is 15 amino acids long. Germline V gives CDR1 SGHTA, CDR2 FQGNSA. The CDR3, as DNA: TGTGCCAGCAGCCCAAAGACAGGGGGCGATGGTGAAGCTTTCTTT. As protein: CASSPKTGGDGEAFF.

The chain recombines TRBV28 with TRBJ2-1; 13 nucleotides match TRBD2. Germline V gene sequence: CDR1 MDHEN, CDR2 SYDVKM. CDR3 size: 18 residues. The V and J ends lost 7 bases and 3 bases, in that order; junction bases with no gene match: 12. This CDR3 is CASTLTSGGACRYNEQFF. For the CDR3, the DNA is TGTGCCAGCACCCTAACTAGCGGGGGGGCCTGTCGCTACAATGAGCAGTTCTTC. Full variable domain (rest looked up from reference TRBV28 and TRBJ2-1): DVKVTQSSRYLVKRTGEKVFLECVQDMDHENMFWYRQDPGLGLRLIYFSYDVKMKEKGDIPEGYSVSREKKERFSLILESASTNQTSMYLCASTLTSGGACRYNEQFFGPGTRLTVL.